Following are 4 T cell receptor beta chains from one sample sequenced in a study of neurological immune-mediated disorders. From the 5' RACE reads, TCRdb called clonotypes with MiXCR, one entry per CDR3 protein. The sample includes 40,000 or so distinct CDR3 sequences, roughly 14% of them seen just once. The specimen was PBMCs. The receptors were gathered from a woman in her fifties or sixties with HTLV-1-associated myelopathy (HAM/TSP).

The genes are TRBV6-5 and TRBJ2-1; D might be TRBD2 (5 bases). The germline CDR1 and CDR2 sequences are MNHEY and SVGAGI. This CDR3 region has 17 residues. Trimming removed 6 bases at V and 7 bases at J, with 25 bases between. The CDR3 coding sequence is TGTGCCAGCAGCCTCACTCCAGCCGGGATCCCGGGAAATGAGCAGTTCTTC. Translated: CASSLTPAGIPGNEQFF.

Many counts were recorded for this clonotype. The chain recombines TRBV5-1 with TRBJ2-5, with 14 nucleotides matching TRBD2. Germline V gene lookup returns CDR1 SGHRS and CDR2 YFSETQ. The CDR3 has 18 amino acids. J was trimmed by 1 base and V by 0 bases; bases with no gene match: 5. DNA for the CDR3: TGCGCCAGCAGCTTGGGACTAGCGGGGGGGCCTCGCCAAGAGACCCAGTACTTC. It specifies CASSLGLAGGPRQETQYF. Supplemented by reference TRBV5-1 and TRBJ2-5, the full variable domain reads KAGVTQTPRYLIKTRGQQVTLSCSPISGHRSVSWYQQTPGQGLQFLFEYFSETQRNKGNFPGRFSGRQFSNSRSEMNVSTLELGDSALYLCASSLGLAGGPRQETQYFGPGTRLLVL.

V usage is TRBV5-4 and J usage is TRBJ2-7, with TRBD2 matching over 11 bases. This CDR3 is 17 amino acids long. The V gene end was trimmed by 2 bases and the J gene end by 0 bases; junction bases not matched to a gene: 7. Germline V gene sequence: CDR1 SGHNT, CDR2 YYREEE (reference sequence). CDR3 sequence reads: CASSLGGLADLSYEQYF. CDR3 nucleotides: TGTGCCAGCAGCTTAGGGGGACTAGCGGACCTCTCCTACGAGCAGTACTTC.

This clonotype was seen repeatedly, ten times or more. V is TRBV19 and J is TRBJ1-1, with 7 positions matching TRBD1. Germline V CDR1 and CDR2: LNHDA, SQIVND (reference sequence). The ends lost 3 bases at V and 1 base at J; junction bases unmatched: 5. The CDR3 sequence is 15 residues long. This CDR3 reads CASSIRQGWNTEAFF. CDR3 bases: TGTGCCAGTAGTATCCGACAGGGTTGGAACACTGAAGCTTTCTTT.